Listed here are 25 T cell receptor beta chains from one sample, sequenced in a study of T cells after yellow fever vaccination. In TCRdb, the 5' RACE reads were re-called with MiXCR into one record per CDR3 protein. The sample includes approximately 510,000 distinct CDR3 sequences, 20% to 25% of them seen just once. Sequencing was performed on PBMCs, taken roughly 20 days after the first yellow fever vaccination. Receptor source: a young man who received the YFV17D yellow fever vaccine.

This clonotype was counted only a few times. The chain has TRBV23-1 and TRBJ1-1; perhaps TRBD1 as D (5 bases). TRBV23-1 counts as an open reading frame of uncertain function. V lost 4 bases, J lost 0 bases, and 12 bases lay in between. The CDR3 length is 15 residues. CDR3 residues: CASSPTTALNTEAFF. The CDR3, as DNA: TGCGCCAGCAGTCCGACGACAGCCCTGAACACTGAAGCTTTCTTT.

In this sample, this clonotype turned up a few times. As DNA, the CDR3 is TGCGCCAGCAGCCAAGATAGGCTCGGGGCCACCATATATTTT. This sequence encodes CASSQDRLGATIYF. This sequence joins TRBV4-3 and TRBJ1-3; perhaps TRBD1 as D (5 bases). There are 14 residues in the CDR3. The V gene's germline CDR1 is LGHNA and CDR2 YSLEER. Trimming cost V 0 bases and J 9 bases, with 12 bases left between them.

The sample holds a few counts of this clonotype. This chain links TRBV20-1 with TRBJ1-1; possibly TRBD1 for D (6 bases). The germline V gene encodes CDR1 DFQATT and CDR2 SNEGSKA (reference sequence). Trimming shortened V by 3 bases and J by 3 bases, and 8 bases separated the two germline ends. The CDR3 runs to 12 residues. This CDR3 reads CSASKGDTEAFF. The CDR3 DNA is TGCAGTGCTAGTAAGGGGGACACTGAAGCTTTCTTT.

The V gene is TRBV29-1, the J gene TRBJ2-7, with 9 bases fitting TRBD1. The CDR3 is 13 residues long. J lost 5 bases, V lost 7 bases, and 9 bases had no gene match. Germline V gives CDR1 SQVTM, CDR2 ANQGSEA. The CDR3 nucleotides read TGCAGCGCTAGAACGGGACAGGGTGACGAGCAGTACTTC. Protein: CSARTGQGDEQYF.

The chain employs TRBV9 and TRBJ2-1, with 8 positions matching TRBD2. This CDR3 is 18 amino acids long. V gave up 2 bases and J gave up 3 bases; unmatched junction bases: 13. The germline V gene encodes CDR1 SGDLS and CDR2 YYNGEE. This chain's CDR3 is CASSVTVLYSGDYNEQFF. The CDR3, as DNA: TGTGCCAGCAGCGTCACGGTGCTTTATAGCGGGGACTACAATGAGCAGTTCTTC.

V is TRBV6-1 and J is TRBJ2-3, with 7 bases aligning to TRBD1. CDR3 length equals 15 residues. V was pared by 2 bases and J by 2 bases, with 4 bases of the junction left unmatched. Germline V gene sequence: CDR1 MNHNS, CDR2 SASEGT. The CDR3 bases are TGTGCCAGCAGTGAAAGGGACAGATACACAGATACGCAGTATTTT. Protein sequence: CASSERDRYTDTQYF.

The rearrangement joins TRBV15 to TRBJ2-3; D could derive from TRBD1 or TRBD2 (5 bases each). The V end was cut by 0 bases, the J end by 2 bases, with 12 bases between. The CDR3 length is 16 residues. The germline V gene encodes CDR1 LNHNV and CDR2 YYDKDF (reference sequence). CDR3 residues: CATSRDLRGDTDTQYF. The DNA of the CDR3 is TGTGCCACCAGCAGAGATCTACGAGGGGACACAGATACGCAGTATTTT.

The chain joins TRBV12-3 or TRBV12-4 to TRBJ2-5; 7 bases are a match to TRBD1. There are 14 residues in the CDR3. The V gene end was trimmed by 3 bases and the J gene end by 5 bases; junction bases not matched to a gene: 6. The CDR3 coding sequence is TGTGCCAGCAGTTTTAGGGGGCTGATTGAGACCCAGTACTTC. Encoded protein: CASSFRGLIETQYF.

The V and J genes are TRBV10-3 and TRBJ2-2; no clear D gene. Germline loops: CDR1 ENHRY, CDR2 SYGVKD. The CDR3 spans 12 residues. Trimming removed 5 bases from V and 5 bases from J, with 6 bases in between. The CDR3 region is CAISIGTGELFF. In nucleotides, the CDR3 is TGTGCCATCAGTATAGGGACCGGGGAGCTGTTTTTT.

There are a few counts of this clonotype. This rearrangement joins TRBV2 to TRBJ1-5; weak D call: TRBD1 (5 bases). The CDR3 loop spans 14 amino acids. V lost 2 bases to trimming and J lost 3 bases, with 8 bases between them. In germline, CDR1 is SNHLY, CDR2 FYNNEI. CDR3 residues: CASSERTTNQPQHF. The CDR3 nucleotides are TGTGCCAGCAGTGAAAGGACAACCAATCAGCCCCAGCATTTT.

This chain uses TRBV27 with TRBJ2-1, with D maybe TRBD2 (5 bases). Per the germline V gene, CDR1 is MNHEY and CDR2 is SMNVEV (reference sequence). The CDR3 length is 17 residues. Trimming cost V 7 bases and J 0 bases, with 19 bases left between them. CDR3 DNA sequence: TGTGCCAGCACCCTAAACCGAAGGGAGAGCTCCTACAATGAGCAGTTCTTC. Amino acid sequence: CASTLNRRESSYNEQFF.

This clonotype was detected ten times or more. The rearrangement joins TRBV4-2 to TRBJ1-4, with D unresolved. Germline loops: CDR1 LGHNA, CDR2 YNFKEQ. The CDR3 is made up of 13 amino acids. Trimming took off 3 bases at V and 7 bases at J, with 9 bases between the two ends. CDR3: CASSQAGVEKLFF. As DNA, the CDR3 is TGTGCCAGCAGCCAGGCCGGGGTTGAAAAACTGTTTTTT.

The genes are TRBV18 and TRBJ1-1; 11 nucleotides align to TRBD1. The junction had 3 bases not matched to a gene; V was cut back by 5 bases and J by 4 bases. The CDR3 has 14 residues. Germline V gene lookup returns CDR1 KGHSH and CDR2 LQKENI. The CDR3 DNA is TGTGCCAGCTCAGAGGACAGGGGGCCCACTGAAGCTTTCTTT. This sequence encodes CASSEDRGPTEAFF.

This rearrangement joins TRBV7-9 to TRBJ2-3, with TRBD1 matching over 7 bases. The J segment lost 5 bases and the V segment lost 5 bases, leaving 1 base of the junction unmatched. The CDR3 covers 12 residues. CDR1 is SEHNR and CDR2 is FQNEAQ in the germline V gene (reference sequence). The CDR3 loop reads CASSRTGDTQYF. The CDR3 coding sequence is TGTGCCAGCAGCCGGACAGGAGATACGCAGTATTTT.

This clonotype was found a few times. The chain employs TRBV7-9 and TRBJ2-2, with D possibly being TRBD1 or TRBD2 (5 bases each). Germline lookup yields CDR1 SEHNR and CDR2 FQNEAQ (reference sequence). The CDR3 is made up of 16 amino acids. Trimming removed 5 bases from V and 1 base from J, with 14 bases in between. CDR3: CASSRRPGRNTGELFF. The DNA of the CDR3 is TGTGCCAGCAGCCGGCGTCCGGGACGGAACACCGGGGAGCTGTTTTTT.

The count of this clonotype is one. Given a much more abundant clone one base away, this may be a read error. CDR3 sequence reads: CASSQDDKYNEQFF. The CDR3 nucleotides are TGCGCCAGCAGCCAAGATGACAAATACAATGAGCAGTTCTTC. The chain couples TRBV4-3 to TRBJ2-1; no clear D gene. Between the trimmed V and J ends, which lost 0 bases and 4 bases, there was a span of 7 bases. The V gene's germline CDR1 is LGHNA and CDR2 YSLEER. The CDR3 consists of 14 residues.

The rearrangement links TRBV11-2 to TRBJ1-1; no clear D gene. Trimming shortened V by 5 bases and J by 7 bases, and 14 bases separated the two germline ends. The CDR3 length is 13 residues. Germline V gives CDR1 SGHAT, CDR2 FQNNGV. In DNA form, the CDR3 reads TGTGCCAGCAGCCTTGGACGGACGGTTGAAGCTTTCTTT. It encodes CASSLGRTVEAFF.

The chain recombines TRBV20-1 with TRBJ2-3, with 7 bases aligning to TRBD2. J lost 5 bases, V lost 2 bases, and 10 bases had no gene match. CDR1 and CDR2 (germline): DFQATT, SNEGSKA (reference sequence). The CDR3 consists of 15 residues. The CDR3 region is CSARNPWGGIDTQYF. CDR3 coding DNA: TGCAGTGCTAGAAACCCCTGGGGGGGAATAGATACGCAGTATTTT.

This chain connects TRBV5-1 to TRBJ1-3; 8 nucleotides align to TRBD1. CDR1 SGHRS and CDR2 YFSETQ come from the germline V gene. V lost 0 bases to trimming and J lost 0 bases; unmatched junction nucleotides: 5. The CDR3 runs 17 residues. CDR3 nucleotide sequence: TGCGCCAGCAGCTTGGGCCACGGGACAGGCTCTGGAAACACCATATATTTT. Protein product: CASSLGHGTGSGNTIYF.

The chain is built from TRBV10-3 and TRBJ2-7; D is perhaps TRBD1 (6 bases). The V end lost 0 bases, the J end lost 3 bases, and 9 bases lay between the germline ends. The CDR3 extends over 14 amino acids. CDR1 ENHRY and CDR2 SYGVKD come from the germline V gene. Here the CDR3 reads CAISESGTYYEQYF. In nucleotides, the CDR3 is TGTGCCATCAGTGAGTCCGGGACATACTACGAGCAGTACTTC.

V gene TRBV29-1 combines with J gene TRBJ2-3, with 12 bases lining up with TRBD2. Trimming removed 7 bases from V and 5 bases from J; junction bases left unmatched: 4. Germline-derived CDR1 and CDR2 are SQVTM and ANQGSEA. The CDR3 contains 13 residues. The CDR3 loop reads CSGTSGGRDTQYF. The CDR3 coding sequence is TGCAGCGGTACTAGCGGGGGGCGAGATACGCAGTATTTT.

The chain links TRBV28 to TRBJ1-6, with no clear D. V lost 3 bases and J 7 bases, leaving 7 bases between the germline ends. Per the germline V gene, CDR1 is MDHEN and CDR2 is SYDVKM. CDR3 length: 13 residues. The CDR3 protein is CASSFYTNSPLHF. CDR3 in DNA: TGTGCCAGCAGTTTTTACACCAATTCACCCCTCCACTTT.

J is TRBJ2-5 and V is TRBV28; D not resolved. V was cut by 4 bases and J by 0 bases, with 6 bases left in between. Germline values: CDR1 MDHEN, CDR2 SYDVKM. This CDR3 has 13 residues. The CDR3 region has the DNA TGTGCCAGCAGTTATCCGCACCAAGAGACCCAGTACTTC. Protein product: CASSYPHQETQYF.

This clonotype came up a few times. The gene calls are TRBV28 and TRBJ1-6; no definite D call. Germline CDR1 is MDHEN and CDR2 is SYDVKM. The CDR3 sequence is 11 residues long. Trimming cost V 8 bases and J 15 bases, with 14 bases left between them. CDR3 sequence (DNA): TGTGCCAGCGGTGAATTCCGGAACCTCCACTTT. Residues: CASGEFRNLHF.

This clonotype was counted between two and nine times. The rearrangement uses TRBV11-2 and TRBJ2-3, with 14 bases that match TRBD2. The V gene's germline CDR1 is SGHAT and CDR2 FQNNGV. The CDR3 totals 18 residues. V trimming: 4 bases; J trimming: 3 bases; junction bases outside the gene matches: 9. The CDR3 DNA reads as TGTGCCAGCAGCTCCCCCGGGGGACTAGCGGGGGTTACAGATACGCAGTATTTT. Its translation is CASSSPGGLAGVTDTQYF.